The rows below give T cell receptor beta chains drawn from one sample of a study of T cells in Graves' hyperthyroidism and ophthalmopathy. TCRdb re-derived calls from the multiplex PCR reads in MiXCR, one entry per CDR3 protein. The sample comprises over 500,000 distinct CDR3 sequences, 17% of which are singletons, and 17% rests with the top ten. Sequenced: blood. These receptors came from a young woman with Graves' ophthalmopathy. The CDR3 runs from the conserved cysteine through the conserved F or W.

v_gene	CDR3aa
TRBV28	CASSNRGVQYF
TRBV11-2	CASTSGRAVETGELFF
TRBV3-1	CASSQGGGPQPNQPQHF
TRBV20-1	CSATIGTGDTNEQYF
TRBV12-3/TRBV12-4	CASSIWRTGRNTIYF
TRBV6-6	CASSYSSLTVYEQYF
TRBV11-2	CASSPTEEQFF
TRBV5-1	CASSPLAPSGGLSTDTQYF
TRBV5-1	CASSLGGGIQGEQYF
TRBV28	CASSQGEDIIGNTEAFF
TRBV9	CASSVGGGRADTQYF
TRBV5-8	CASSLWTGVYNSPLHF
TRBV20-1	CSASETFTGELFF
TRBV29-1	CSPPRTYLGPYEQYF
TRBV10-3	CAISESRGAGYGYTF
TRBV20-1	CSASGRRGHTEAFF
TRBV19	CASGDRGTYEQYF
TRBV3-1	CASSQGLGPPQWDTQYF
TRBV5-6	CASSLSGALREQYF
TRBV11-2	CASPIAGGGYNEQFF
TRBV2	CASSEGGSWLNEQFF
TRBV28	CASSPGFWVDYEQYF
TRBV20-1	CSASHGTDTEAFF
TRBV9	CASSPHGSGTDTQYF
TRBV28	CASSLVSGHIQYF
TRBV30	CAWRFDRRDGYTF
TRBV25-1	CASSVHTEAFF
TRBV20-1	CSASNTGGFLGDTQYF
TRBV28	CASSSHGTGTTDTQYF
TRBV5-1	CASSATGKREQYF
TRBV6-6	CASSYSSEYGYTF
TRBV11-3	CASGTSNEQFF
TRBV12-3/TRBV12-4	CASSSSGQGVSYEQYF
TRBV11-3	CASSPRPGSTGELFF
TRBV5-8	CASSLSGAAEAFF
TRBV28	CASSLDGGGGYTF
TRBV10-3	CAISESGLGLAPNEQFF
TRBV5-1	CASSFTRDRGDYGYTF
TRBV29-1	CSVVPANTGELFF